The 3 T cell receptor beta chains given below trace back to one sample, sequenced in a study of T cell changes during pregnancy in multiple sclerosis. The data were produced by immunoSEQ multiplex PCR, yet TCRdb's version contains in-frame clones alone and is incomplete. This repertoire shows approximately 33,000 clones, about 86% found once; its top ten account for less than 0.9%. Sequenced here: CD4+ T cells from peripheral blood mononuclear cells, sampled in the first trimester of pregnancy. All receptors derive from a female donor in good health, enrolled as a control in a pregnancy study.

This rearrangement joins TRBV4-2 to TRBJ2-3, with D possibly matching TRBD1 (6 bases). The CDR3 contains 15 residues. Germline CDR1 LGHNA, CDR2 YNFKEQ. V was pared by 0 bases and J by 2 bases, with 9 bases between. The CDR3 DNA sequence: TGTGCCAGCAGCCAAGAAGGACAGTTCACAGATACGCAGTATTTT. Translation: CASSQEGQFTDTQYF.

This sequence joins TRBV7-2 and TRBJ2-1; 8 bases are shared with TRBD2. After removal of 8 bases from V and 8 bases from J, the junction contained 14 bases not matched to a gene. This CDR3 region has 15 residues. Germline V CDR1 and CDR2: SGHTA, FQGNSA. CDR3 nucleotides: TGTGCCAGCCTACACGAACTAGCGGTGTCTCATGAGCAGTTCTTC. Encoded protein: CASLHELAVSHEQFF.

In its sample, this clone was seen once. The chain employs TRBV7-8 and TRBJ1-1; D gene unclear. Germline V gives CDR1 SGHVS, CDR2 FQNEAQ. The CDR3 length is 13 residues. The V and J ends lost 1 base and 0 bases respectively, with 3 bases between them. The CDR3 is CASSLDMNTEAFF. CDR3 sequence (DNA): TGTGCCAGCAGCTTAGACATGAACACTGAAGCTTTCTTT.